This TCR beta chain emerged from a study of shared clonotypes between healthy human individuals. Study background: The donor group consisted of a couple of women and three men, aged 18 to 49.

This clone occurred once. Germline V gene lookup returns CDR1 LNHDA and CDR2 SQIVND (reference sequence). The ends lost 3 bases at V and 3 bases at J; junction bases unmatched: 5. This CDR3 region has 15 residues. In the authors' methods: Without quality scores, immunoSEQ junctional reads could not be filtered like full-length reads. The repertoire was sequenced with immunoSEQ multiplex PCR; TCRdb's copy has only in-frame clones and lacks some. The DNA gave D and trimming, while V, J and clone size come from that table. The repertoire holds 550,000 to 750,000 clones, around 90% seen once, with 20% to 25% in the top ten. Naive CD8 cells lacked CD45RO and underwent positive selection for CCR7, leaving out terminally differentiated effector memory CD45RA+ cells.

Sequenced material: naive CD8+ T cells sorted from blood. This rearrangement joins TRBV19 to TRBJ2-7; TRBD2 aligns across 10 bases. The sequence was obtained from a man younger than 45 in good health. The CDR3 reads CASSISGTSVYEQYF. The CDR3 DNA follows: TGTGCCAGTAGTATTTCCGGGACTAGCGTCTACGAGCAGTACTTC.